These 7 T cell receptor beta chains were sequenced from one sample in a study of CD8 T cells in Susac syndrome. The authors reverse transcribed roughly 0.5 to 1 ug RNA with random hexamers. Each CDR3 protein gets one entry after TCRdb re-called the immunoSEQ multiplex PCR reads with MiXCR. The sample contains 170,000 or so distinct CDR3 sequences, roughly 92% of which appear only once. The material sequenced was CD4+ T cells from PBMCs. The receptors come from a human donor with Susac syndrome.

The J gene is TRBJ1-1, the V gene TRBV10-3, with a possible D match to TRBD1 (6 bases). Per germline, CDR1 ENHRY and CDR2 SYGVKD. There are 12 residues in the CDR3. The V end was cut by 9 bases, the J end by 4 bases, with 12 bases between. The CDR3 sequence: CAIHSQGTEAFF. CDR3 DNA: TGTGCCATTCACTCACAGGGCACTGAAGCTTTCTTT.

The V gene is TRBV2, the J gene TRBJ2-6; D call uncertain. CDR3 size: 14 residues. V lost 6 bases and J lost 4, with 10 bases in between. The germline V gene encodes CDR1 SNHLY and CDR2 FYNNEI. CDR3 region: CASRVVSGANVLTF. The CDR3 region has the DNA TGTGCCAGCAGGGTGGTGAGCGGGGCCAACGTCCTGACTTTC.

This clonotype was counted a single time. The rearrangement joins TRBV20-1 to TRBJ2-1; 10 nucleotides line up with TRBD2. Germline assignment: CDR1 DFQATT and CDR2 SNEGSKA (reference sequence). After removal of 3 bases from V and 6 bases from J, the junction contained 11 bases not matched to a gene. CDR3 length: 16 residues. CDR3 sequence (DNA): TGCAGTGCTAGTCATATCCTAGCGGGGGTTCCCAATGAGCAGTTCTTC. It encodes CSASHILAGVPNEQFF.

The chain recombines TRBV9 with TRBJ2-5, with D perhaps matching TRBD1 (6 bases). V lost 3 bases and J 5 bases, leaving 14 bases between the germline ends. CDR1 is SGDLS and CDR2 is YYNGEE in the germline V gene. The CDR3 runs to 14 residues. In nucleotides, the CDR3 is TGTGCCAGCAGCGCCACAGGGCGTTGGGAGACCCAGTACTTC. Protein sequence: CASSATGRWETQYF.

The chain is built from TRBV2 and TRBJ1-5; no clear D. The germline gives CDR1 SNHLY, CDR2 FYNNEI. The length of the CDR3 is 16 residues. V lost 1 base to trimming and J lost 5 bases, with 15 bases between them. The CDR3 DNA reads TGTGCCAGCAGTGAAGATCGAGAACGGCTTGATCAGCCCCAGCATTTT. Translation: CASSEDRERLDQPQHF.

The chain is built from TRBV15 and TRBJ2-3, with 8 nucleotides matching TRBD1. The CDR3 extends over 15 amino acids. Germline V CDR1 and CDR2: LNHNV, YYDKDF (reference sequence). V gave up 1 base and J gave up 0 bases; unmatched junction bases: 0. DNA for the CDR3: TGTGCCACCAGCAGAGGGGACAGGAGCACAGATACGCAGTATTTT. Translated: CATSRGDRSTDTQYF. Full variable domain (remainder filled in from reference TRBV15 and TRBJ2-3): DAMVIQNPRYQVTQFGKPVTLSCSQTLNHNVMYWYQQKSSQAPKLLFHYYDKDFNNEADTPDNFQSRRPNTSFCFLDIRSPGLGDTAMYLCATSRGDRSTDTQYFGPGTRLTVL.

The chain joins TRBV20-1 to TRBJ2-1; 11 bases agree with TRBD2. J gave up 8 bases and V 1 base, and 10 bases lay outside the gene matches. The CDR3 runs 16 residues. Germline V CDR1 and CDR2: DFQATT, SNEGSKA (reference sequence). Here the CDR3 DNA reads TGCAGTGCTAGAGTTAGACTAGCGGGGACACGGGATGAGCAGTTCTTC. Its protein is CSARVRLAGTRDEQFF.